The 28 T cell receptor beta chains in this list originate from one sample, sequenced in a study of blood T cell repertoires in COVID-19. The repertoire was sequenced with immunoSEQ multiplex PCR; TCRdb's copy has only in-frame clones and lacks some. Of around 220,000 clones in the sample, approximately 81% were seen once. Sequencing input: peripheral blood. The receptors originated from a man aged 25-40 years with active or convalescent COVID-19.

The chain carries TRBV27 and TRBJ1-4; possible D gene TRBD1, 5 bases. Germline-derived CDR1 and CDR2 are MNHEY and SMNVEV (reference sequence). The V gene lost 5 bases and the J gene lost 11 bases, with 18 bases spanning the gap. The CDR3 covers 14 residues. The CDR3 here is CASSTGSYYGKLFF. Here the CDR3 DNA reads TGTGCCAGCAGTACAGGTTCTTACTATGGGAAACTGTTTTTT.

The J gene is TRBJ2-3, the V gene TRBV7-3, with 9 bases identical to TRBD2. CDR3 size: 16 residues. V lost 5 bases and J lost 2; bases outside the gene matches: 8. Germline V gene lookup returns CDR1 SGHTA and CDR2 FQGTGA. The CDR3 bases are TGTGCCAGCAGCCAAGGGACTAGCTGGCTCACAGATACGCAGTATTTT. It specifies CASSQGTSWLTDTQYF.

The V and J genes are TRBV29-1 and TRBJ1-1; weak D call: TRBD1 (5 bases). The CDR3 contains 14 residues. Germline V gene lookup returns CDR1 SQVTM and CDR2 ANQGSEA. V lost 5 bases and J 1 base, leaving 14 bases between the germline ends. The CDR3 loop is CSVWPGLENTEAFF. CDR3 DNA sequence: TGCAGCGTTTGGCCAGGGCTGGAGAACACTGAAGCTTTCTTT.

The count of this clone is one. The rearrangement links TRBV7-2 to TRBJ2-7, with 12 bases fitting TRBD1. The CDR3 contains 15 residues. CDR1 and CDR2 from the germline V gene are SGHTA and FQGNSA. Trimming cost V 4 bases and J 9 bases; bases outside gene matches: 10. The DNA for the CDR3 is TGTGCCAGCAGCTCCCGGGACAGGGGGCCATTGGGGCAGTACTTC. This sequence encodes CASSSRDRGPLGQYF.

This chain joins TRBV5-1 and TRBJ1-5; D is uncertain. Germline V lookup: CDR1 SGHRS, CDR2 YFSETQ. The CDR3 runs 15 residues. The ends were cut back, 0 bases at V and 5 bases at J, with 12 bases in the middle. CDR3 region: CASSLAGVRDQPQHF. DNA for the CDR3: TGCGCCAGCAGCTTGGCCGGAGTACGGGATCAGCCCCAGCATTTT.

The gene calls are TRBV5-4 and TRBJ2-6; D is possibly TRBD2 (7 bases). The CDR3 totals 17 residues. Trimming took off 4 bases at V and 6 bases at J, with 20 bases between the two ends. Germline CDR1 and CDR2: SGHNT and YYREEE (reference sequence). The CDR3 DNA reads TGTGCCAGCAGCCGAGAATCCAAGGGGGGGATGGCCAACGTCCTGACTTTC. Amino acid sequence: CASSRESKGGMANVLTF.

This clone was observed a few times. J is TRBJ2-2 and V is TRBV28, with 7 bases fitting TRBD1. J gave up 8 bases and V 5 bases, and 5 bases lay outside the gene matches. Germline V lookup: CDR1 MDHEN, CDR2 SYDVKM. The CDR3 has 13 residues. In DNA form, the CDR3 reads TGTGCCAGCAGTAACAGGGGTTGGGGGGAGCTGTTTTTT. Residues: CASSNRGWGELFF.

This clone was picked up one time. This rearrangement joins TRBV24-1 to TRBJ2-1; TRBD1 matches at 10 bases. The CDR3 totals 17 residues. J was trimmed by 9 bases and V by 4 bases; bases with no gene match: 14. Germline V lookup: CDR1 KGHDR, CDR2 SFDVKD. Written as DNA, the CDR3 is TGTGCCACCAGTGAAAAGGACCGGACAGGGGGTATCAGTGAGCAGTTCTTC. Translating it yields CATSEKDRTGGISEQFF.

This chain links TRBV3-1 (or the pseudogene TRBV3-2) with TRBJ1-2, with 8 bases matching TRBD1. J lost 1 base, V lost 3 bases, and 7 bases had no gene match. Germline CDR1 is LGHDT and CDR2 is YNNKEL (reference sequence). This CDR3 has 16 residues. CDR3 bases: TGTGCCAGCAGCCATGGGGGGACAGGCCATAACTATGGCTACACCTTC. Protein sequence: CASSHGGTGHNYGYTF.

The chain carries TRBV15 and TRBJ1-3; D unresolved. Trimming removed 0 bases at V and 2 bases at J, with 5 bases between. CDR3 length: 14 residues. The V gene's germline CDR1 is LNHNV and CDR2 YYDKDF (reference sequence). The CDR3 nucleotides are TGTGCCACCAGCAGAGATCCAGCTGGAAACACCATATATTTT. Residues: CATSRDPAGNTIYF.

This chain links TRBV7-2 with TRBJ2-1; a possible D gene is TRBD2 (7 bases). CDR1 SGHTA and CDR2 FQGNSA come from the germline V gene. The CDR3 sequence is 15 residues long. V lost 1 base, J lost 9 bases, and 16 bases lay in between. CDR3 protein: CASSLGRESRGEQFF. The CDR3 bases are TGTGCCAGCAGCTTAGGGCGGGAGAGCAGGGGTGAGCAGTTCTTC.

This sequence joins TRBV9 and TRBJ2-3; 7 bases fit TRBD2. The CDR3 sequence is 14 residues long. Germline CDR1 SGDLS, CDR2 YYNGEE. V was clipped by 3 bases and J by 7 bases; unmatched bases: 8. The CDR3 is CASSEVQRGYTQYF. DNA for the CDR3: TGTGCCAGCAGCGAGGTCCAGCGGGGTTATACGCAGTATTTT. Combining the CDR3 with reference TRBV9 and TRBJ2-3 gives the whole variable domain DSGVTQTPKHLITATGQRVTLRCSPRSGDLSVYWYQQSLDQGLQFLIQYYNGEERAKGNILERFSAQQFPDLHSELNLSSLELGDSALYFCASSEVQRGYTQYFGPGTRLTVL.

The gene calls are TRBV4-2 and TRBJ1-6; possible D gene TRBD1, 5 bases. The CDR3 is made up of 13 amino acids. Germline values: CDR1 LGHNA, CDR2 YNFKEQ. Trimming cost V 0 bases and J 11 bases, with 8 bases left between them. CDR3 in DNA: TGTGCCAGCAGCCAAGATCAGGGTCCACCCCTCCACTTT. Encoded protein: CASSQDQGPPLHF.

V gene TRBV20-1 combines with J gene TRBJ2-4; a weak D match, TRBD1 (6 bases). V gave up 3 bases and J gave up 5 bases, with 17 bases separating them. This CDR3 is built from 15 residues. Germline V gene lookup returns CDR1 DFQATT and CDR2 SNEGSKA (reference sequence). CDR3 sequence (DNA): TGCAGTGCTAGTGAGGACAGACTCCCCCAAAACATTCAGTACTTC. This codes for CSASEDRLPQNIQYF.

The CDR3 reads CASRPGQGHGYTF. The CDR3 DNA sequence: TGTGCCAGCAGACCGGGACAGGGCCATGGCTACACCTTC. The chain is built from TRBV12-3 or TRBV12-4 and TRBJ1-2; 9 bases match TRBD1. The CDR3 is 13 residues long. The J segment lost 6 bases and the V segment lost 6 bases, leaving 5 bases of the junction unmatched.

The V gene is TRBV5-1, the J gene TRBJ2-1, with D tentatively TRBD1 (6 bases). The CDR3 sequence is 12 residues long. V shed 6 bases and J shed 10 bases, with 14 bases lying between them. Germline CDR1 reads SGHRS; CDR2 reads YFSETQ. The CDR3 protein is CASTGARSEQFF. The CDR3 DNA follows: TGCGCCAGCACAGGGGCGCGATCCGAGCAGTTCTTC.

The chain employs TRBV7-9 and TRBJ2-1, with 8 bases fitting TRBD1. Germline V gene data show CDR1 as SEHNR and CDR2 as FQNEAQ (reference sequence). The J segment lost 10 bases and the V segment lost 3 bases, leaving 8 bases of the junction unmatched. This CDR3 spans 14 amino acids. CDR3 loop: CASSLWTGRWEQFF. For the CDR3, the DNA is TGTGCCAGCAGCTTGTGGACAGGGCGATGGGAGCAGTTCTTC.

This chain uses TRBV28 with TRBJ1-5, with D perhaps matching TRBD1 (6 bases). The V gene lost 8 bases and the J gene lost 6 bases, with 17 bases spanning the gap. CDR3 size: 14 residues. Germline CDR1 is MDHEN and CDR2 is SYDVKM. The CDR3 region is CASHYYRESQPQHF. The CDR3 nucleotides read TGTGCCAGCCATTACTACAGGGAGAGTCAGCCCCAGCATTTT. Filled out from reference TRBV28 and TRBJ1-5, the complete variable domain reads DVKVTQSSRYLVKRTGEKVFLECVQDMDHENMFWYRQDPGLGLRLIYFSYDVKMKEKGDIPEGYSVSREKKERFSLILESASTNQTSMYLCASHYYRESQPQHFGDGTRLSIL.

The rearrangement links TRBV18 to TRBJ1-2; possibly TRBD1 for D (6 bases). CDR1 KGHSH and CDR2 LQKENI come from the germline V gene. The CDR3 contains 14 residues. V lost 3 bases and J 3 bases, leaving 11 bases between the germline ends. The CDR3 sequence: CASSPTQGDYGYTF. CDR3 nucleotide sequence: TGTGCCAGCTCACCTACACAGGGTGACTATGGCTACACCTTC. Drawing the rest from reference TRBV18 and TRBJ1-2, the complete variable domain is NAGVMQNPRHLVRRRGQEARLRCSPMKGHSHVYWYRQLPEEGLKFMVYLQKENIIDESGMPKERFSAEFPKEGPSILRIQQVVRGDSAAYFCASSPTQGDYGYTFGSGTRLTVV.

J is TRBJ1-3 and V is TRBV2, with 9 bases matching TRBD1. Germline lookup yields CDR1 SNHLY and CDR2 FYNNEI. The J segment lost 5 bases and the V segment lost 3 bases, leaving 2 bases of the junction unmatched. This CDR3 comprises 14 residues. CDR3 DNA: TGTGCCAGCAGTGACAACAGGGGGCGAAACACCATATATTTT. Protein sequence: CASSDNRGRNTIYF.

The chain employs TRBV7-2 and TRBJ2-7, with TRBD2 identical over 9 bases. Germline trimming cut 2 bases from V and 8 bases from J; bases unmatched to any gene: 10. CDR3 length: 15 residues. Germline values: CDR1 SGHTA, CDR2 FQGNSA. In DNA, the CDR3 is TGTGCCAGCAGCTTAAGGGGACTAGCAGTAGGGCAGCAGTACTTC. It encodes CASSLRGLAVGQQYF.

The chain carries TRBV30 and TRBJ1-4; weak D call: TRBD1 (5 bases). The length of the CDR3 is 14 residues. V dropped 3 bases and J dropped 8 bases, with 16 bases sitting between them. The germline gives CDR1 GTSNPN, CDR2 SVGIG (reference sequence). The CDR3 loop reads CAWRMGRQEEKLFF. In DNA, the CDR3 is TGTGCCTGGAGAATGGGGCGGCAAGAAGAAAAACTGTTTTTT.

V is TRBV28 and J is TRBJ1-2, with D perhaps TRBD1 (5 bases). Per the germline V gene, CDR1 is MDHEN and CDR2 is SYDVKM. The CDR3 length is 16 residues. With 6 bases removed from V and 2 bases from J, the gap between germline ends came to 19 bases. The CDR3 reads CASSSPPSQGNYGYTF. Written as DNA, the CDR3 is TGTGCCAGCAGCTCCCCGCCGTCGCAGGGAAACTATGGCTACACCTTC.

This sequence joins TRBV4-1 and TRBJ1-1; D gene uncertain. The ends were cut back, 4 bases at V and 1 base at J, with 22 bases in the middle. CDR3 length: 18 residues. Germline CDR1 is MGHRA and CDR2 is YSYEKL. CDR3 sequence: CASSPRGSGLLGNTEAFF. CDR3 nucleotide sequence: TGCGCCAGCAGCCCCCGAGGAAGCGGACTCTTAGGGAACACTGAAGCTTTCTTT.

The rearrangement links TRBV7-2 to TRBJ1-5; maybe TRBD1 (6 bases). The germline gives CDR1 SGHTA, CDR2 FQGNSA. The CDR3 is made up of 16 amino acids. The V gene lost 8 bases and the J gene lost 10 bases, with 27 bases spanning the gap. The CDR3 DNA reads TGTGCCAGCGGATTACATGGGGGCGCGGGGGGTCATCCCCAGCATTTT. Encoded protein: CASGLHGGAGGHPQHF.

The gene calls are TRBV28 and TRBJ2-3, with D possibly being TRBD2 (6 bases). This CDR3 region has 14 residues. Trimming left V 3 bases short and J 4 bases short, with 11 bases between. Germline CDR1 is MDHEN and CDR2 is SYDVKM. CDR3 DNA sequence: TGTGCCAGCAGTTTCGGGCGGGGAGCAGATACGCAGTATTTT. It codes for CASSFGRGADTQYF.

This clone came up once. The DNA for the CDR3 is TGTGCCAGCAGCTTAGCGGGAGGCGGCTACGAGCAGTACTTC. This translates into CASSLAGGGYEQYF. The V call is TRBV5-8, the J call TRBJ2-7; 9 bases fit TRBD2. The trim removed 2 bases at V and 3 bases at J, leaving 3 bases unmatched. Germline V gives CDR1 SGHTS, CDR2 YDEGEE. The CDR3 extends over 14 amino acids.

This clone was seen only a few times. The rearrangement links TRBV25-1 to TRBJ1-5; TRBD1 is a possible D gene (5 bases). CDR1 is MGHDK, CDR2 SYGVNS, per germline. The CDR3 has 13 amino acids. The V gene lost 4 bases and the J gene lost 7 bases, with 11 bases spanning the gap. The CDR3 sequence: CASSGPWGQPQHF. CDR3 sequence (DNA): TGTGCCAGCAGTGGCCCGTGGGGCCAGCCCCAGCATTTT.